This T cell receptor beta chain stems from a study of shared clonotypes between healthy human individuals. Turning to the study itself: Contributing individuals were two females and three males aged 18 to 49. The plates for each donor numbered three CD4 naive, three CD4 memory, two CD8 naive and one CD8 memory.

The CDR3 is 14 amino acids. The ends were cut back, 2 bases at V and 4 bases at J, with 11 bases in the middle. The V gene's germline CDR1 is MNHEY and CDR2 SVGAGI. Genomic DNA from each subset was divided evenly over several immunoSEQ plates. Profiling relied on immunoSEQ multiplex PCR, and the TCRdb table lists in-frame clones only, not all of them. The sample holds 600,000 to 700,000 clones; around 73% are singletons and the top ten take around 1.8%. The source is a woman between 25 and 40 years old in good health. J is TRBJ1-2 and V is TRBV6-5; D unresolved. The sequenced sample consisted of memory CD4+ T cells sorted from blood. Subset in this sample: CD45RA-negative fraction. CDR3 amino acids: CASSYIGGRYGYTF. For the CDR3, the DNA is TGTGCCAGCAGTTACATAGGTGGGCGCTATGGCTACACCTTC.